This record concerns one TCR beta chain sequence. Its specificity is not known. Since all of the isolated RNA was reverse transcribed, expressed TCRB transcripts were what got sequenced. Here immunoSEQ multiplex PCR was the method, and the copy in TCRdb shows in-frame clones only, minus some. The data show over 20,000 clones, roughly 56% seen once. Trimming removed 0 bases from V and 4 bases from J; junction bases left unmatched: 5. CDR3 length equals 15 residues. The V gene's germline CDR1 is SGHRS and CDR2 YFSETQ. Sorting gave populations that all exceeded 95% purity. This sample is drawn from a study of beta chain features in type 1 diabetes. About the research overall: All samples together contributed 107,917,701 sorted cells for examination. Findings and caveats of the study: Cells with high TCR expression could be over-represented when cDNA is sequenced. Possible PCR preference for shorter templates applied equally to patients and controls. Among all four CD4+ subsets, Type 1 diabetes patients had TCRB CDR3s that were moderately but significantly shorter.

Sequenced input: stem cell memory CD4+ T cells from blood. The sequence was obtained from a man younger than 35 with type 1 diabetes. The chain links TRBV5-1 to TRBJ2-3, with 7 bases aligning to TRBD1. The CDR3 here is CASSLGGTAADTQYF. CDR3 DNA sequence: TGCGCCAGCAGCTTGGGAGGGACAGCGGCAGATACGCAGTATTTT.